The entry that follows covers one T cell receptor (beta chain) sequence. The antigen remains unidentified. A much larger clone lies one base from this, so it may be a read error. V was trimmed by 3 bases and J by 0 bases, leaving 11 bases between them. This CDR3 spans 15 amino acids. The data are from a study of identical twins. Overall study results and limits: Models underestimated TCR alpha sharing (out-of-frame) in monozygotic twins.

A single record per CDR3 protein comes from TCRdb applying MiXCR to the 5' RACE reads. The sample includes approximately 350,000 distinct CDR3 sequences, roughly an eighth seen only once; the top ten take 6% to 9%. This sample was also put to use in a study of yellow fever vaccine responses in identical twins.

What was sequenced was CD8+ T cells sorted from blood. The chain employs TRBV12-3 or TRBV12-4 and TRBJ1-2; D uncertain. The sequence was collected from a woman aged 18-29 years in good health. The CDR3 DNA reads TGTGCCAGCAGTTTTGGCCGCCAATCTAACTATGGCTACACCTTC. Residues: CASSFGRQSNYGYTF.